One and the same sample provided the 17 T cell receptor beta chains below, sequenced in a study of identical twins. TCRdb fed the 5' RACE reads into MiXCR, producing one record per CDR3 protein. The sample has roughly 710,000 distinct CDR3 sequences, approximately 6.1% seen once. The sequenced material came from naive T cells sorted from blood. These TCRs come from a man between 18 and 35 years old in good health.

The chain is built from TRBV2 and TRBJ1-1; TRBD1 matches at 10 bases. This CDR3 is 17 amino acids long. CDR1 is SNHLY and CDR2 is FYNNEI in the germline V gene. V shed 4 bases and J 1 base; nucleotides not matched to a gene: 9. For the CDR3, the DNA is TGTGCCAGCAGTGGATTGGACAGGGGGGGCCCGAACACTGAAGCTTTCTTT. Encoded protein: CASSGLDRGGPNTEAFF.

In DNA form, the CDR3 reads TGCAGCGCGGGGGGCAGCCTCAATGAGCAGTTCTTC. It codes for CSAGGSLNEQFF. V and J are TRBV29-1 and TRBJ2-1; the D gene is possibly TRBD2 (7 bases). CDR3 length: 12 residues. The V gene lost 7 bases and the J gene lost 6 bases, with 13 bases spanning the gap. CDR1 and CDR2 (germline): SQVTM, ANQGSEA.

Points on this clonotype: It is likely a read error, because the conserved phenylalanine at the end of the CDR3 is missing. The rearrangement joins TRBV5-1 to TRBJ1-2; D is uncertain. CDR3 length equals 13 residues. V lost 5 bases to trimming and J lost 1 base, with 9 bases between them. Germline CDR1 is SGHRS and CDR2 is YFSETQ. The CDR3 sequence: CASRVAGNYGYTL. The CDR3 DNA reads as TGCGCCAGCAGAGTTGCGGGTAACTATGGCTACACCTTA.

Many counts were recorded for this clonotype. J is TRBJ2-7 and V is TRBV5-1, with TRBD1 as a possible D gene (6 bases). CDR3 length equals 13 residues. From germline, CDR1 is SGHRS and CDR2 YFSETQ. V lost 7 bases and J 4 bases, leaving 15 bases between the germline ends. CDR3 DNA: TGCGCCAGCGGTGCCGGGACACTTTACGAGCAGTACTTC. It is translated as CASGAGTLYEQYF.

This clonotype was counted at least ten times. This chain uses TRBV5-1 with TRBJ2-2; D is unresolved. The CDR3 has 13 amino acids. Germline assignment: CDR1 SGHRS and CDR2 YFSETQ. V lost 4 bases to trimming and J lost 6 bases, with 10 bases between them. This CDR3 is CASSRDDSGELFF. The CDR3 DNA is TGCGCCAGCAGCCGAGACGATTCCGGGGAGCTGTTTTTT.

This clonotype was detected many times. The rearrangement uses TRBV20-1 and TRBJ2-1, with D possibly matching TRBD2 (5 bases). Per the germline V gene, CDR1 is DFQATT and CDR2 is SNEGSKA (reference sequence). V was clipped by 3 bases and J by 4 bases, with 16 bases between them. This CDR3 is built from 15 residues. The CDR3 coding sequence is TGCAGTGCTAGTACGGACTTCAGACCTTACAATGAGCAGTTCTTC. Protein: CSASTDFRPYNEQFF.

The chain's CDR3 is CASSRGQGRGEQYV. In DNA form, the CDR3 reads TGTGCCAGCTCACGAGGACAGGGGCGAGGCGAGCAGTACGTC. This chain connects TRBV18 to TRBJ2-7, with TRBD1 matching 9 bases. The germline CDR1 and CDR2 sequences are KGHSH and LQKENI. This CDR3 has 14 amino acids. J lost 6 bases, V lost 4 bases, and 7 bases had no gene match.

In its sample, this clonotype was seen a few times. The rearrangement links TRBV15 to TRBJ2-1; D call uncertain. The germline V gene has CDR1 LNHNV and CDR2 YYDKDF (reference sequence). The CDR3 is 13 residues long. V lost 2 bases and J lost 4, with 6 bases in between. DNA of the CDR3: TGTGCCACCAGCAGATATCTATACAATGAGCAGTTCTTC. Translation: CATSRYLYNEQFF. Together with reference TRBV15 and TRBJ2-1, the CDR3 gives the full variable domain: DAMVIQNPRYQVTQFGKPVTLSCSQTLNHNVMYWYQQKSSQAPKLLFHYYDKDFNNEADTPDNFQSRRPNTSFCFLDIRSPGLGDTAMYLCATSRYLYNEQFFGPGTRLTVL.

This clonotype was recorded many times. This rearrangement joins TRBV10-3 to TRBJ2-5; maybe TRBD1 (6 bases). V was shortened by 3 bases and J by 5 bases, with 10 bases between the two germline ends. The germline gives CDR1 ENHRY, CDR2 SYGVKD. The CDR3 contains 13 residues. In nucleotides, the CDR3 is TGTGCCATCAGTGAATATAGGGGGGAGACCCAGTACTTC. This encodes CAISEYRGETQYF.

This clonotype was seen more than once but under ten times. CDR3 region: CSATRDRLNTGELFF. The CDR3 region has the DNA TGCAGTGCTACCCGGGACAGACTCAACACCGGGGAGCTGTTTTTT. This chain joins TRBV20-1 and TRBJ2-2; 7 bases are shared with TRBD1. This CDR3 spans 15 amino acids. V shed 4 bases and J 2 bases; nucleotides not matched to a gene: 7. CDR1 and CDR2 from the germline V gene are DFQATT and SNEGSKA (reference sequence).

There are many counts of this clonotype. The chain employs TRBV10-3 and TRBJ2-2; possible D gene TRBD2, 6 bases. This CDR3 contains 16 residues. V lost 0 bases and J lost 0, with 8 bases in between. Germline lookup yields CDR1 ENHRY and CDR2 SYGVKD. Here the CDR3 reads CAISESGGANTGELFF. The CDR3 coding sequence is TGTGCCATCAGTGAGTCGGGCGGGGCGAACACCGGGGAGCTGTTTTTT.

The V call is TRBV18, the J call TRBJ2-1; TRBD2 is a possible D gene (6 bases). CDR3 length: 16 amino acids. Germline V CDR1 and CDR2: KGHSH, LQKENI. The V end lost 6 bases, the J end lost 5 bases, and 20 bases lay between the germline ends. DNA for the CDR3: TGTGCCAGCTCGCCCACCGAAATAGCGGACCACAATGAGCAGTTCTTC. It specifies CASSPTEIADHNEQFF.

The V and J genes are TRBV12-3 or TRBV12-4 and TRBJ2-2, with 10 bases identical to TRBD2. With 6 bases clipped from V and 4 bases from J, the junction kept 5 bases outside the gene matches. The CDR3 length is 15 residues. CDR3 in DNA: TGTGCCAGCAGCTCAGCGGGAGGGGTCACCGGGGAGCTGTTTTTT. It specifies CASSSAGGVTGELFF.

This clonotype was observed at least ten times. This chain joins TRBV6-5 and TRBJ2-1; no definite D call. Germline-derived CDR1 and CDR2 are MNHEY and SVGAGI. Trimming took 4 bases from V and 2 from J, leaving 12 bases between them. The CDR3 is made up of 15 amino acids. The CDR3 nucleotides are TGTGCCAGCAGTTTGGGCCCTCTACCCTACAATGAGCAGTTCTTC. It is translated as CASSLGPLPYNEQFF.

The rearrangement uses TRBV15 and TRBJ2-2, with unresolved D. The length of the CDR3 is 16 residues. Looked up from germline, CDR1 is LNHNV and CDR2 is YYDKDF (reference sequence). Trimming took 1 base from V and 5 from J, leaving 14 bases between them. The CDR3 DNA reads TGTGCCACCAGCAGAGGACCGATCCAAGAGACCGGGGAGCTGTTTTTT. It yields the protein CATSRGPIQETGELFF. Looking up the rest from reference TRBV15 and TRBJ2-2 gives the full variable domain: DAMVIQNPRYQVTQFGKPVTLSCSQTLNHNVMYWYQQKSSQAPKLLFHYYDKDFNNEADTPDNFQSRRPNTSFCFLDIRSPGLGDTAMYLCATSRGPIQETGELFFGEGSRLTVL.

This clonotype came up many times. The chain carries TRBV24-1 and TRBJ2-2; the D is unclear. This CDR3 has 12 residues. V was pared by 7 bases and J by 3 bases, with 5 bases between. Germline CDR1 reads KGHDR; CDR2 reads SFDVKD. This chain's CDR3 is CATRTYTGELFF. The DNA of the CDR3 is TGTGCCACCAGAACCTACACCGGGGAGCTGTTTTTT.

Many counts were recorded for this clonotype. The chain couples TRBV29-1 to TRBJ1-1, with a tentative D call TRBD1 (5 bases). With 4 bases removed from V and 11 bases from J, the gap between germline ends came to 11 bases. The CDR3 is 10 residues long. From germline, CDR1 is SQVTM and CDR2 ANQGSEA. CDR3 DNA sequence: TGCAGCGTTGCGGAGGGGACGGCTTTCTTT. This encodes CSVAEGTAFF.